This TCR beta chain is from a study of shared clonotypes between healthy human individuals. The V end lost 0 bases, the J end lost 2 bases, and 10 bases lay between the germline ends. CDR3 length: 15 residues. Looked up from germline, CDR1 is LGHNA and CDR2 is YNFKEQ. Per the original data handling: There were no quality scores in the junction-only immunoSEQ sequences, so filtering differed. Measured with immunoSEQ multiplex PCR; TCRdb has only the in-frame clones, and not every one. V, J and clone size were drawn from that table, and D and trimming were deduced from the DNA. Seen here are around 500,000 clones, over 65% observed once, and the top ten hold 13%. Unsorted samples used tens of millions of PBMCs for genomic DNA.

V is TRBV4-2 and J is TRBJ1-2, with no clear D. The receptor's source is a woman in her thirties or forties in good health. Some clones in this sample may be carry-over from other donors' samples. The specimen sequenced was PBMCs. This chain's CDR3 is CASSQDRQYNYGYTF. In DNA form, the CDR3 reads TGTGCCAGCAGCCAAGATAGGCAGTACAACTATGGCTACACCTTC.